The 9 T cell receptor beta chains below were found in one sample sequenced in a study of control samples from healthy donors and cancer patients. Using immunoSEQ multiplex PCR, the repertoire was profiled, and TCRdb retains in-frame clones only, with some absent. The data contain 150,000 to 200,000 clones, 91% of them singletons. Sequenced sample: blood. The source of these receptors is a woman in her 30s in good health.

The chain joins TRBV30 to TRBJ1-1; TRBD1 is a possible D gene (5 bases). This CDR3 contains 11 residues. CDR1 is GTSNPN, CDR2 SVGIG, per germline (reference sequence). V lost 2 bases and J 5 bases, leaving 6 bases between the germline ends. The CDR3 DNA reads TGTGCCTGGAGTCAGGGTACTGAAGCTTTCTTT. It specifies CAWSQGTEAFF. The full variable domain, in which reference TRBV30 and TRBJ1-1 provide the parts outside the CDR3, is SQTIHQWPATLVQPVGSPLSLECTVEGTSNPNLYWYRQAAGRGLQLLFYSVGIGQISSEVPQNLSASRPQDRQFILSSKKLLLSDSGFYLCAWSQGTEAFFGQGTRLTVV.

V gene TRBV19 combines with J gene TRBJ1-1; D is perhaps TRBD1 (5 bases). The germline V gene encodes CDR1 LNHDA and CDR2 SQIVND (reference sequence). This CDR3 is 13 amino acids long. V was cut by 0 bases and J by 5 bases, with 7 bases left in between. CDR3 sequence: CASSIEGRTEAFF. The CDR3 DNA sequence: TGTGCCAGTAGTATAGAGGGACGGACTGAAGCTTTCTTT. Variable domain in full (rest from reference TRBV19 and TRBJ1-1): DGGITQSPKYLFRKEGQNVTLSCEQNLNHDAMYWYRQDPGQGLRLIYYSQIVNDFQKGDIAEGYSVSREKKESFPLTVTSAQKNPTAFYLCASSIEGRTEAFFGQGTRLTVV.

The rearrangement uses TRBV5-8 and TRBJ2-3, with unresolved D. Germline V lookup: CDR1 SGHTS, CDR2 YDEGEE. Trimming left V 4 bases short and J 2 bases short, with 2 bases between. This CDR3 comprises 11 residues. CDR3 in DNA: TGTGCCAGCAGCGCCACAGATACGCAGTATTTT. It translates to CASSATDTQYF.

The V gene is TRBV3-1 (or the pseudogene TRBV3-2), the J gene TRBJ2-2, with TRBD2 identical over 8 bases. The germline gives CDR1 LGHDT, CDR2 YNNKEL (reference sequence). The CDR3 has 15 amino acids. V shed 6 bases, J shed 1 base, and the junction held 4 bases outside the gene matches. The CDR3 DNA reads as TGTGCCAGCAGGGGGACTAGTTTGAACACCGGGGAGCTGTTTTTT. Translated, it gives CASRGTSLNTGELFF.

The J gene is TRBJ1-3, the V gene TRBV6-1, with D unresolved. The V end lost 1 base, the J end lost 0 bases, and 4 bases lay between the germline ends. CDR3 length: 14 amino acids. Germline V gene sequence: CDR1 MNHNS, CDR2 SASEGT. The CDR3 DNA sequence: TGTGCCAGCAGTGAAGGTTCCTCTGGAAACACCATATATTTT. This encodes CASSEGSSGNTIYF.

The CDR3 reads CASSYSTGKAYEQYF. DNA of the CDR3: TGTGCCAGCAGTTACTCGACAGGGAAGGCCTACGAGCAGTACTTC. The genes are TRBV6-2 or TRBV6-3 and TRBJ2-7; TRBD1 agrees at 7 bases. The CDR3 is 15 residues long. From germline, CDR1 is MNHEY and CDR2 SVGEGT. Trimming removed 0 bases from V and 2 bases from J; junction bases left unmatched: 4.

The chain links TRBV20-1 to TRBJ2-7; TRBD1 agrees at 7 bases. Trimming at V came to 3 bases and at J to 2 bases, leaving 4 bases not matched to a gene. Germline V gene data show CDR1 as DFQATT and CDR2 as SNEGSKA (reference sequence). The CDR3 is made up of 13 amino acids. In nucleotides, the CDR3 is TGCAGTGCTAGTCGGGACAGAGCCTACGAGCAGTACTTC. It codes for CSASRDRAYEQYF.

The chain joins TRBV4-2 to TRBJ1-1; TRBD1 might be the D (6 bases). Per the germline V gene, CDR1 is LGHNA and CDR2 is YNFKEQ. V gave up 3 bases and J gave up 5 bases, with 16 bases separating them. The CDR3 covers 15 residues. CDR3 sequence reads: CASSQAPGAETEAFF. The CDR3 nucleotides are TGTGCCAGCAGCCAGGCACCAGGGGCCGAGACTGAAGCTTTCTTT.

The chain is built from TRBV28 and TRBJ1-2; 9 bases line up with TRBD1. This CDR3 is 15 amino acids long. The germline gives CDR1 MDHEN, CDR2 SYDVKM. J gave up 5 bases and V 1 base, and 5 bases lay outside the gene matches. CDR3 coding DNA: TGTGCCAGCAGTTTATCGTACAGGGGGCAATATGGCTACACCTTC. The encoded protein is CASSLSYRGQYGYTF.